Each of the 22 T cell receptor beta chains below was sequenced from the same sample in a study of human T cells and chemical hapten exposure. TCRdb redid the calling of the RACE reads with MiXCR, one entry per CDR3 protein. Among fewer than 90,000 distinct CDR3 sequences listed, approximately 6.6% were seen once. Time point of the sample: patch test 2, 6 weeks after DPC sensitization. Regarding treatment: therapeutic diphenylcyclopropenone sensitization with weekly scalp DPC. The sample here was whole blood, taken in connection with sensitization to the hapten diphenylcyclopropenone (DPC). These receptors originate from a woman younger than 45 with alopecia areata. Some clones in this sample may be carry-over from other donors' samples.

This clonotype was seen many times. The chain employs TRBV3-1 and TRBJ2-3, with a possible D match to TRBD2 (6 bases). The germline CDR1 and CDR2 sequences are LGHDT and YNNKEL (reference sequence). CDR3 size: 16 residues. The V gene lost 1 base and the J gene lost 1 base, with 12 bases spanning the gap. In DNA form, the CDR3 reads TGTGCCAGCAGCCAAGGGACCTGGGGGGGCACAGATACGCAGTATTTT. This translates into CASSQGTWGGTDTQYF.

This chain connects TRBV29-1 to TRBJ1-2, with 8 bases lining up with TRBD1. Germline V gives CDR1 SQVTM, CDR2 ANQGSEA. The CDR3 is 12 amino acids. Losses at the gene ends were 6 bases for V and 2 bases for J; bases not matched to a gene: 2. The CDR3 nucleotides read TGCAGCGTGGGACAGGCGAACTATGGCTACACCTTC. This sequence encodes CSVGQANYGYTF. The whole variable domain, filled in from reference TRBV29-1 and TRBJ1-2, reads SAVISQKPSRDICQRGTSLTIQCQVDSQVTMMFWYRQQPGQSLTLIATANQGSEATYESGFVIDKFPISRPNLTFSTLTVSNMSPEDSSIYLCSVGQANYGYTFGSGTRLTVV.

This clonotype occurred a few times. The chain recombines TRBV5-1 with TRBJ1-3; possibly TRBD1 for D (6 bases). V gave up 4 bases and J gave up 0 bases, with 14 bases separating them. The CDR3 spans 16 residues. Germline V gene data show CDR1 as SGHRS and CDR2 as YFSETQ. CDR3: CASSVTGTRSGNTIYF. CDR3 in DNA: TGCGCCAGCAGCGTTACCGGGACACGCTCTGGAAACACCATATATTTT.

The rearrangement joins TRBV10-3 to TRBJ1-1, with 7 bases matching TRBD1. V lost 6 bases and J lost 2; bases outside the gene matches: 6. The CDR3 covers 14 residues. Germline CDR1 ENHRY, CDR2 SYGVKD. CDR3: CAIRGQIGNTEAFF. The CDR3 region has the DNA TGTGCCATCAGGGGACAGATAGGTAACACTGAAGCTTTCTTT.

Of note for this clonotype: A read error may explain this, as a much larger clone is one base away. V and J are TRBV12-5 and TRBJ2-2, with D tentatively TRBD2 (5 bases). The CDR3 covers 17 residues. Germline CDR1 and CDR2: LGHNT and FRNRAP. V lost 0 bases, J lost 3 bases, and 14 bases lay in between. The CDR3 nucleotides are TGTGCTAGTGGTTTGGTATGGGCGGGCCTGGACACCGGGGAGCTGTTTTTT. Protein sequence: CASGLVWAGLDTGELFF.

This clonotype was counted many times. This chain connects TRBV12-3 or TRBV12-4 to TRBJ1-2, with TRBD1 matching over 9 bases. This CDR3 is 16 amino acids long. The V and J ends lost 4 bases and 7 bases, in that order; junction bases with no gene match: 13. The CDR3 sequence: CASSSISGTGRRGYTF. In nucleotides, the CDR3 is TGTGCCAGCAGTTCGATTTCCGGGACAGGGAGACGTGGCTACACCTTC.

This clonotype was recorded many times. The J gene is TRBJ2-5, the V gene TRBV5-1; no clear D. V was pared by 1 base and J by 1 base, with 8 bases between. The CDR3 covers 14 residues. Germline CDR1 and CDR2: SGHRS and YFSETQ. The CDR3 is CASSLSQAQETQYF. The CDR3 coding sequence is TGCGCCAGCAGCTTGTCGCAGGCCCAAGAGACCCAGTACTTC.

This clonotype was seen many times. The rearrangement joins TRBV6-1 to TRBJ2-1; 7 bases are shared with TRBD1. Losses at the gene ends were 4 bases for V and 2 bases for J; bases not matched to a gene: 2. The CDR3 is 14 amino acids. Germline loops: CDR1 MNHNS, CDR2 SASEGT. CDR3 loop: CASSGTGAYNEQFF. The CDR3, as DNA: TGTGCCAGCAGTGGGACAGGAGCCTACAATGAGCAGTTCTTC.

The rearrangement joins TRBV29-1 to TRBJ1-1, with D perhaps TRBD1 (6 bases). This CDR3 has 13 amino acids. CDR1 and CDR2 (germline): SQVTM, ANQGSEA. V was pared by 6 bases and J by 1 base, with 12 bases between. CDR3 sequence reads: CSVVRQENTEAFF. CDR3 coding DNA: TGCAGCGTCGTGCGACAGGAGAACACTGAAGCTTTCTTT.

This clonotype was picked up a small number of times. The rearrangement joins TRBV20-1 to TRBJ2-3; D uncertain. V lost 2 bases and J 1 base, leaving 16 bases between the germline ends. CDR3 length equals 16 residues. CDR1 DFQATT and CDR2 SNEGSKA come from the germline V gene (reference sequence). The chain's CDR3 is CSARPFTQSRTDTQYF. The CDR3 DNA reads as TGCAGTGCTAGACCCTTCACACAGTCTCGCACAGATACGCAGTATTTT.

The CDR3 here is CAWTSANQPQHF. In DNA form, the CDR3 reads TGTGCCTGGACCAGCGCCAATCAGCCCCAGCATTTT. The chain carries TRBV30 and TRBJ1-5; D call uncertain. V dropped 4 bases and J dropped 3 bases, with 7 bases sitting between them. Germline CDR1 reads GTSNPN; CDR2 reads SVGIG (reference sequence). This CDR3 contains 12 residues.

The chain carries TRBV2 and TRBJ1-2; the match to TRBD1 covers 11 bases. The germline CDR1 and CDR2 sequences are SNHLY and FYNNEI. V trimming: 6 bases; J trimming: 4 bases; junction bases outside the gene matches: 7. The CDR3 covers 15 residues. The CDR3 reads CASSQGQGGTYGYTF. CDR3 coding DNA: TGTGCCAGCAGCCAGGGACAGGGGGGGACCTATGGCTACACCTTC.

This clonotype was picked up a small number of times. The chain links TRBV7-2 to TRBJ2-7; the D call may be TRBD1 or TRBD2 (5 bases each). The germline V and J ends were trimmed by 2 bases and 3 bases, with 14 bases remaining between them. The CDR3 has 15 residues. The V gene's germline CDR1 is SGHTA and CDR2 FQGNSA. This CDR3 reads CASSLNWGSSYEQYF. Here the CDR3 DNA reads TGTGCCAGCAGCTTAAATTGGGGGTCGAGCTACGAGCAGTACTTC. Complete variable domain (other parts from reference TRBV7-2 and TRBJ2-7): GAGVSQSPSNKVTEKGKDVELRCDPISGHTALYWYRQSLGQGLEFLIYFQGNSAPDKSGLPSDRFSAERTGGSVSTLTIQRTQQEDSAVYLCASSLNWGSSYEQYFGPGTRLTVT.

This clonotype came up a few times. The chain employs TRBV13 and TRBJ1-1, with a weak D call TRBD1 (6 bases). Germline loops: CDR1 PRHDT, CDR2 FYEKMQ (reference sequence). V was trimmed by 5 bases and J by 1 base, leaving 17 bases between them. The CDR3 is made up of 16 amino acids. CDR3 region: CASSLLMGGRNTEAFF. The DNA of the CDR3 is TGTGCCAGCAGCCTTCTGATGGGGGGGCGGAACACTGAAGCTTTCTTT.

The sample holds a few counts of this clonotype. The chain combines TRBV28 with TRBJ1-1; D is unclear. The CDR3 sequence is 13 residues long. The germline V gene encodes CDR1 MDHEN and CDR2 SYDVKM. V was cut by 7 bases and J by 10 bases, with 19 bases left in between. The CDR3 loop is CASINGGTLGAFF. CDR3 bases: TGTGCCAGCATCAATGGCGGCACCCTTGGAGCTTTCTTT.

Only a few counts were recorded for this clonotype. This chain links TRBV5-6 with TRBJ1-4, with D perhaps matching TRBD1 (5 bases). The germline CDR1 and CDR2 sequences are SGHDT and YYEEEE. Between the trimmed V and J ends, which lost 5 bases and 5 bases, there was a span of 16 bases. The CDR3 covers 15 residues. The CDR3 coding sequence is TGTGCCAGCAGGGGGACGAATAAGGGGAATGAAAAACTGTTTTTT. Amino acid sequence: CASRGTNKGNEKLFF. Full variable domain (remainder filled in from reference TRBV5-6 and TRBJ1-4): DAGVTQSPTHLIKTRGQQVTLRCSPKSGHDTVSWYQQALGQGPQFIFQYYEEEERQRGNFPDRFSGHQFPNYSSELNVNALLLGDSALYLCASRGTNKGNEKLFFGSGTQLSVL.

This clonotype showed up many times. The rearrangement joins TRBV7-9 to TRBJ2-1, with no clear D. The V and J ends lost 4 bases and 10 bases respectively, with 14 bases between them. There are 13 residues in the CDR3. Germline CDR1 SEHNR, CDR2 FQNEAQ (reference sequence). The CDR3 here is CASSYGPREEQFF. DNA of the CDR3: TGTGCCAGCAGCTACGGCCCGCGAGAAGAGCAGTTCTTC.

The chain employs TRBV29-1 and TRBJ2-3; TRBD2 agrees at 7 bases. The CDR3 runs 16 residues. V shed 4 bases, J shed 2 bases, and the junction held 12 bases outside the gene matches. CDR1 and CDR2 from the germline V gene are SQVTM and ANQGSEA. CDR3 sequence: CSVGTGRGTNTDTQYF. In DNA, the CDR3 is TGCAGCGTTGGGACGGGGCGGGGGACTAACACAGATACGCAGTATTTT.

In its sample, this clonotype was seen many times. This chain joins TRBV25-1 and TRBJ2-6; D is undetermined. CDR3 size: 17 residues. Germline V CDR1 and CDR2: MGHDK, SYGVNS. Trimming stripped 5 bases from V and 0 bases from J, with 14 bases between. The CDR3 protein is CASSPIGLSSGANVLTF. The DNA of the CDR3 is TGTGCCAGCAGTCCCATCGGTCTGAGCTCTGGGGCCAACGTCCTGACTTTC.

This clonotype was observed at least ten times. The gene calls are TRBV5-5 and TRBJ2-7, with 9 bases identical to TRBD1. Germline CDR1 SGHKS, CDR2 YYEKEE (reference sequence). This CDR3 has 16 residues. V shed 0 bases, J shed 7 bases, and the junction held 11 bases outside the gene matches. DNA of the CDR3: TGTGCCAGCAGCTTGGGCGGTTGGGACAGGGTGAGGGAGCAGTACTTC. Translation gives CASSLGGWDRVREQYF.

In regard to this clonotype: A much larger clone lies one base from this, so it may be a read error. V usage is TRBV6-5 and J usage is TRBJ2-7, with D perhaps TRBD1 (5 bases). This CDR3 has 12 residues. V was trimmed by 10 bases and J by 2 bases, leaving 12 bases between them. The germline CDR1 and CDR2 sequences are MNHEY and SVGAGI. CDR3 nucleotide sequence: TGTGCCAACAAAGCCAGGGCCTACGAGCAGTACTTC. This encodes CANKARAYEQYF.

This clonotype occurred a few times. CDR3 in DNA: TGTGCCAGCAGCTCCGGGGGTGTCAATCAGCCCCAGCATTTT. It yields the protein CASSSGGVNQPQHF. The chain joins TRBV7-8 to TRBJ1-5; maybe TRBD1 (5 bases). The CDR3 covers 14 residues. Trimming pared 4 bases from V and 3 bases from J, leaving 10 bases between. Germline-derived CDR1 and CDR2 are SGHVS and FQNEAQ.